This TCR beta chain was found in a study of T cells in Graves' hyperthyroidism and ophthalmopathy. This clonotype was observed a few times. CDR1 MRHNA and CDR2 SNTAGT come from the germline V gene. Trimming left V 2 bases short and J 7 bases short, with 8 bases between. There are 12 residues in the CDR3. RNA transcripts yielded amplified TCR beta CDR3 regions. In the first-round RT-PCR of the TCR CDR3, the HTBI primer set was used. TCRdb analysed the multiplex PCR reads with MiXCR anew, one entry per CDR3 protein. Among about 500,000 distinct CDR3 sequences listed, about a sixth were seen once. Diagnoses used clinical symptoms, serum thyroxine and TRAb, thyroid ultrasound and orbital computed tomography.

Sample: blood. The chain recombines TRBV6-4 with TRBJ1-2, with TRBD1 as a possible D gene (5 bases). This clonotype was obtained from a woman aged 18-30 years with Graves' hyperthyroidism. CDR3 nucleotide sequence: TGTGCCAGCAGTGACGGGGGTTCTGGCTACACCTTC. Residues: CASSDGGSGYTF.